These 10 T cell receptor beta chains share one sample of origin, sequenced in a study of blood T cell repertoires in COVID-19. Data came from immunoSEQ multiplex PCR; TCRdb stores just in-frame clones and leaves some out. The sample lists approximately 250,000 clones; approximately 88% were seen once. The sequenced material came from PBMCs or T cells enriched from blood (not recorded which). The receptor set was obtained from a woman aged 40 to 50 with acute COVID-19.

This clone was counted a single time. The chain carries TRBV5-8 and TRBJ2-1; 8 nucleotides agree with TRBD1. Germline-derived CDR1 and CDR2 are SGHTS and YDEGEE. The CDR3 totals 18 residues. J gave up 5 bases and V 5 bases, and 18 bases lay outside the gene matches. The CDR3 is CASSWSRFGTGIHNEQFF. The CDR3 nucleotides read TGTGCCAGCAGTTGGAGCCGGTTTGGGACAGGTATCCACAATGAGCAGTTCTTC.

The CDR3 sequence: CASSRDRLNQETQYF. In nucleotides, the CDR3 is TGTGCCAGCAGCCGAGACAGACTTAACCAAGAGACCCAGTACTTC. V and J are TRBV5-4 and TRBJ2-5; possible D gene TRBD1, 5 bases. This CDR3 has 15 amino acids. Trimming shortened V by 4 bases and J by 0 bases, and 13 bases separated the two germline ends. The germline CDR1 and CDR2 sequences are SGHNT and YYREEE (reference sequence).

The CDR3 nucleotides are TGTGCCAGCAGCCCCCAGATTACCTACGAGCAGTACTTC. Translating it yields CASSPQITYEQYF. V gene TRBV14 combines with J gene TRBJ2-7; unclear D gene. The germline V gene has CDR1 SGHDN and CDR2 FVKESK. V was clipped by 4 bases and J by 2 bases, with 9 bases between them. The CDR3 covers 13 residues.

The rearrangement uses TRBV5-5 and TRBJ2-1, with TRBD2 as a possible D gene (7 bases). Trimming left V 3 bases short and J 4 bases short, with 17 bases between. This CDR3 region has 16 residues. From germline, CDR1 is SGHKS and CDR2 YYEKEE (reference sequence). The CDR3 is CASSSGGGALYNEQFF. CDR3 coding DNA: TGTGCCAGCAGCTCTGGTGGGGGGGCGCTTTACAATGAGCAGTTCTTC. Complete variable domain (other parts from reference TRBV5-5 and TRBJ2-1): DAGVTQSPTHLIKTRGQQVTLRCSPISGHKSVSWYQQVLGQGPQFIFQYYEKEERGRGNFPDRFSARQFPNYSSELNVNALLLGDSALYLCASSSGGGALYNEQFFGPGTRLTVL.

The CDR3 nucleotides read TGTGCCACCAGTGACTCTAGCGGGGGTAGGAGGGAGACCCAGTACTTC. Protein product: CATSDSSGGRRETQYF. The rearrangement links TRBV24-1 to TRBJ2-5; 10 bases align to TRBD2. The CDR3 consists of 16 residues. The V gene end was trimmed by 4 bases and the J gene end by 5 bases; junction bases not matched to a gene: 9. From germline, CDR1 is KGHDR and CDR2 SFDVKD.

This chain joins TRBV4-1 and TRBJ1-4; 9 positions agree with TRBD1. Germline loops: CDR1 MGHRA, CDR2 YSYEKL. The CDR3 is 16 amino acids. Trimming cost V 2 bases and J 7 bases; bases outside gene matches: 8. The CDR3 is CASSQSFTGGFEKLFF. The DNA of the CDR3 is TGCGCCAGCAGCCAAAGCTTTACAGGGGGCTTTGAAAAACTGTTTTTT.

V and J are TRBV23-1 and TRBJ2-7; 11 bases map to TRBD1. TRBV23-1 is given ORF status, its function remaining uncertain. Unmatched junction bases numbered 9, after V lost 1 base and J lost 4 bases. CDR3 length equals 17 residues. The CDR3 sequence: CASSQYGADRGLYEQYV. CDR3 DNA sequence: TGCGCCAGCAGTCAATATGGGGCGGACAGGGGGCTTTACGAGCAGTACGTC.

V is TRBV4-1 and J is TRBJ1-4; TRBD1 aligns across 7 bases. The V and J ends lost 2 bases and 4 bases, in that order; junction bases with no gene match: 7. This CDR3 is built from 16 residues. The germline V gene has CDR1 MGHRA and CDR2 YSYEKL. The CDR3 sequence is CASSQSGQAINEKLFF. DNA of the CDR3: TGCGCCAGCAGCCAATCAGGACAGGCGATTAATGAAAAACTGTTTTTT.

V is TRBV20-1 and J is TRBJ1-2, with TRBD1 identical over 7 bases. CDR1 and CDR2 (germline): DFQATT, SNEGSKA (reference sequence). V lost 3 bases and J lost 4; bases outside the gene matches: 11. The CDR3 consists of 15 residues. The CDR3 is CSASVFGQETYGYTF. The CDR3 DNA follows: TGCAGTGCTAGTGTATTCGGACAGGAGACCTATGGCTACACCTTC.

The V call is TRBV18, the J call TRBJ1-3; weak D call: TRBD1 (6 bases). V shed 2 bases and J shed 0 bases, with 8 bases lying between them. This CDR3 spans 15 amino acids. Per germline, CDR1 KGHSH and CDR2 LQKENI. The CDR3 nucleotides read TGTGCCAGCTCACCAGGGGGGGCCTCTGGAAACACCATATATTTT. Translating it yields CASSPGGASGNTIYF.